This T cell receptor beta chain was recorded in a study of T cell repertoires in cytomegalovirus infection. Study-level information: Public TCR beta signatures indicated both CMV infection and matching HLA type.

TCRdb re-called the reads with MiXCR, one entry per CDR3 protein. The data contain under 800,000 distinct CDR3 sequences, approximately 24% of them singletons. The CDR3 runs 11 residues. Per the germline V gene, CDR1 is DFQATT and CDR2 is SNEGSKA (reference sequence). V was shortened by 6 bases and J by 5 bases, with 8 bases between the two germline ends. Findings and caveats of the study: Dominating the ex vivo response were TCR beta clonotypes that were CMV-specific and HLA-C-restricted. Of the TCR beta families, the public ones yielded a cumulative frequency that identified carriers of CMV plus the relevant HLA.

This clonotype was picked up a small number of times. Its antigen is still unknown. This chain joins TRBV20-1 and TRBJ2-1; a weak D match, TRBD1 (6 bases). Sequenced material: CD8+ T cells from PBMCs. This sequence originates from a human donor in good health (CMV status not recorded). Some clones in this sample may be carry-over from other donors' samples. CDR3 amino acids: CSAWTDNEQFF. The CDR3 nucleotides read TGCAGTGCCTGGACAGACAATGAGCAGTTCTTC.